These T cell receptor beta chains were read from a single sample in a study of blood T cell repertoires in COVID-19. Libraries were prepared by immunoSEQ multiplex PCR; TCRdb keeps only in-frame clonotypes and omits some of them. The sample shows fewer than 350,000 clones, around 90% of them seen only once. Specimen: peripheral blood. The receptors were sampled from a man aged 18-30 years with active or convalescent COVID-19. Both conserved end residues are part of each CDR3. Fields, in order: J gene, V gene, D gene, CDR3 DNA, CDR3 protein. The D gene is left open where the match is weak.

TRBJ1-2 | TRBV6-5 | TRBD1 | TGTGCCAGCAGACCTCGACAGGGGGGCCTTCTTTTC | CASRPRQGGLLF
TRBJ1-1 | TRBV10-3 | TRBD1 | TGTGCCTCGGATCCGGGACAGGGAGCCGTTGAAGCTTTCTTT | CASDPGQGAVEAFF
TRBJ2-1 | TRBV6-5 | NA | TGTGCCAGCAGCCAACTAGCAGGAACCTACAATGAGCAGTTCTTC | CASSQLAGTYNEQFF
TRBJ2-3 | TRBV7-9 | NA | TGTGCCAGCAGCTTAACCCGGAGCCCTATCGCAGATACGCAGTATTTT | CASSLTRSPIADTQYF
TRBJ1-1 | TRBV7-8 | NA | TGTGCCAGCAGCCCAGGGTCGGTTGACACTGAAGCTTTCTTT | CASSPGSVDTEAFF
TRBJ1-6 | TRBV10-3 | TRBD1 | TGTGCCATTTCAGAGGGACAGGGAAATTCACCCCTCCACTTT | CAISEGQGNSPLHF
TRBJ2-7 | TRBV7-5 | NA | TGCGCTCTACAAGGGGGCTCCTACGAGCAGTACTTC | CALQGGSYEQYF
TRBJ1-1 | TRBV19 | TRBD1 | TGTGCCAGTAGTATCCCGTCCGTCAGGGGGCCCGGGAACACTGAAGCTTTCTTT | CASSIPSVRGPGNTEAFF
TRBJ1-4 | TRBV9 | NA | TGTGCCAGCAGCGTAGGGGCTGGGTTTACTGAAAAACTGTTTTTT | CASSVGAGFTEKLFF
TRBJ1-4 | TRBV7-4 | NA | TGTGCCAGCAGCCCAAGCAGGGAGGTCTCAACTAATGAAAAACTGTTTTTT | CASSPSREVSTNEKLFF
TRBJ2-7 | TRBV11-2 | NA | TGTGCCAGCAGCTCACTCGGACACCTACCCTTCTACGAGCAGTACTTC | CASSSLGHLPFYEQYF
TRBJ2-1 | TRBV7-3 | NA | TGTGCCAGCAGCTTAACGCTAACAGGACCCTACAATGAGCAGTTCTTC | CASSLTLTGPYNEQFF